This T cell receptor beta chain is from a study of long-term antiretroviral therapy in people with HIV. Study results and caveats: Repertoire composition at all time points was dominated by clones that had expanded before ART. Relative to transplant donor controls, diversity remained lower despite increasing after ART. Sampling of blood ran from the mid-2000s to the late 2010s, and older ART regimens were possibly in use.

The CDR3 contains 14 residues. V shed 4 bases and J 1 base; nucleotides not matched to a gene: 4. The V gene's germline CDR1 is MNHNS and CDR2 SASEGT. Only United States sites treated participants with HIV. It was version v3.0 of the immunoSEQ assay that was run at survey level. TCRdb's copy holds only in-frame clones and misses some; the assay was immunoSEQ multiplex PCR. The sample holds about 20,000 clones, approximately 83% seen once. A note on this clone: Antigen specificity is unknown.

The chain links TRBV6-1 to TRBJ2-7; 7 bases map to TRBD2. The TCR originated in a woman aged 40 to 50 with HIV. The specimen was unsorted PBMCs, collected 1.2 years after starting antiretroviral therapy. The CDR3 DNA follows: TGTGCCAGCAGTGTCGGCGGGAGATCCTACGAGCAGTACTTC. It yields the protein CASSVGGRSYEQYF.